This T cell receptor (beta chain) was recovered during a study of T cell responses to AZD1222 COVID-19 vaccine. Whole-study results and caveats: Only five to seven individuals given AZD1222 were seropositive at baseline.

V lost 4 bases to trimming and J lost 5 bases, with 11 bases between them. CDR1 and CDR2 (germline): ENHRY, SYGVKD. This CDR3 contains 13 residues. With regard to this clone: Antigen unknown.

Method: immunoSEQ multiplex PCR; TCRdb's copy keeps in-frame clones and lacks some. Of 73,000 or so clones in the sample, more than 70% were seen once. The clonotype comes from an adult in good health. The V and J genes are TRBV10-3 and TRBJ1-1; D is uncertain. The material sequenced was peripheral blood, taken on day 0 of AZD1222 vaccination. As DNA, the CDR3 is TGTGCCATCAGTGGGCGCAAGGGAACTGAAGCTTTCTTT. It is translated as CAISGRKGTEAFF.